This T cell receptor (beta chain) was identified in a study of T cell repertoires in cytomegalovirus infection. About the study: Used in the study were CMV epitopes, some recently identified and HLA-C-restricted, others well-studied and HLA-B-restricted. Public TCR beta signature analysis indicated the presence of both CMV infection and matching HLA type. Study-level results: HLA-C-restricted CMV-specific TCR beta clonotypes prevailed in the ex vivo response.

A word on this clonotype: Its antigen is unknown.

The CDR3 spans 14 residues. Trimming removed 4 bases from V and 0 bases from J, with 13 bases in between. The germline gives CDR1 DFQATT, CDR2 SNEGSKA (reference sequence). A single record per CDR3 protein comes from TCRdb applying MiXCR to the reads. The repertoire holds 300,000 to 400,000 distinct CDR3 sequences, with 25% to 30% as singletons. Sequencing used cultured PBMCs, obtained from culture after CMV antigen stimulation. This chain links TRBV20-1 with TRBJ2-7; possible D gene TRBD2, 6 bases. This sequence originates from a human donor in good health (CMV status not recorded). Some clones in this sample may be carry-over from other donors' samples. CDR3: CSATPGLSSYEQYF. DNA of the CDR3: TGCAGTGCTACACCGGGACTTTCCTCCTACGAGCAGTACTTC.